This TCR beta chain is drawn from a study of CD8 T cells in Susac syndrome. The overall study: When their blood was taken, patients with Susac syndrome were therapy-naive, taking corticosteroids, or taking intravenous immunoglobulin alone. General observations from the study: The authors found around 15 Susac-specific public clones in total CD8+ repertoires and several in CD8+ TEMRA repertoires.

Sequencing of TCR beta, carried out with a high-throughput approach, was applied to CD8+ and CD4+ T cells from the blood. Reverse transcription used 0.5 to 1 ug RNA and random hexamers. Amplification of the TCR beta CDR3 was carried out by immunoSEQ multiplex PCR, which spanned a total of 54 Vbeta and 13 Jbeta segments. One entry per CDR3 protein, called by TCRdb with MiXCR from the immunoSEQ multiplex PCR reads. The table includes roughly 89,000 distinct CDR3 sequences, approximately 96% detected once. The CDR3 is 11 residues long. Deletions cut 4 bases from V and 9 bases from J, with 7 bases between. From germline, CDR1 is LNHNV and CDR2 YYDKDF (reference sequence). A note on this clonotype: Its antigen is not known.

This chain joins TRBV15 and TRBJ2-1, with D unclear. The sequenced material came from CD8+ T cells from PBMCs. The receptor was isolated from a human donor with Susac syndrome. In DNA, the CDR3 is TGTGCCACCAGCAAAGGGCTTGAGCAGTTCTTC. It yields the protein CATSKGLEQFF.